The present entry profiles one T cell receptor beta chain with its context. CDR3 length: 15 amino acids. The V end was cut by 0 bases, the J end by 0 bases, with 9 bases between. Looked up from germline, CDR1 is SGDLS and CDR2 is YYNGEE. This entry comes from a study of control samples from healthy donors and cancer patients. Data came from immunoSEQ multiplex PCR; TCRdb stores just in-frame clones and leaves some out. Of around 130,000 clones listed, about 89% are singletons. The sequenced material came from blood. The chain combines TRBV9 with TRBJ1-1, with D unclear. This sequence was found in a man over 45 in good health. In DNA form, the CDR3 reads TGTGCCAGCAGCGTAGCCCAGTCAATGAACACTGAAGCTTTCTTT. This encodes CASSVAQSMNTEAFF.